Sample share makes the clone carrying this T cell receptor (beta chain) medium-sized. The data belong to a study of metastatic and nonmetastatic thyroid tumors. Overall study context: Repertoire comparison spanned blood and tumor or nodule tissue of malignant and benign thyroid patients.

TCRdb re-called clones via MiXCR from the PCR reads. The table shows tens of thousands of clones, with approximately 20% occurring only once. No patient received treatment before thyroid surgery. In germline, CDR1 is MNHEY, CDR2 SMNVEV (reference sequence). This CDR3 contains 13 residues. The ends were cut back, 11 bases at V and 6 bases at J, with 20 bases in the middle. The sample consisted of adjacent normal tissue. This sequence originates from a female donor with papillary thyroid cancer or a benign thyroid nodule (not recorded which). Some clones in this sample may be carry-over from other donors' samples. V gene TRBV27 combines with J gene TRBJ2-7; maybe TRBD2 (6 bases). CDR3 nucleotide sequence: TGTGCCTCCTCCGTGGGAGGCCAGGGCGAGCAGTACTTC. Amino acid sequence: CASSVGGQGEQYF.